Many counts were recorded for the clone carrying this T cell receptor beta chain. These data originate in a study of low-dose radiotherapy and immunotherapy resistance in tumors. The wider study: On cycle 1 day 1, patients started four cycles of oral aspirin 300 mg daily.

Stated time point: before trial treatment. The V end lost 1 base, the J end lost 9 bases, and 19 bases lay between the germline ends. CDR1 and CDR2 from the germline V gene are MNHGY and SAAAGT. There are 16 residues in the CDR3. First-strand cDNA used TRAV- and TRBV-specific primers, covering alpha and beta chains. TCR amplification used approximately 19 PCR cycles, a constant-region primer and a V-primer adapter. TCRdb ran MiXCR on the reads and lists one entry per CDR3 protein. The sample yields roughly 60,000 distinct CDR3 sequences, approximately 26% seen once. This TCR was sampled from a male donor with prostate cancer. J is TRBJ2-1 and V is TRBV6-8; a possible D gene is TRBD1 (6 bases). The specimen comprised PBMCs, sampled before treatment. The CDR3 sequence is CASSYLGATRHGEQFF. Written as DNA, the CDR3 is TGTGCCAGCAGTTACTTGGGGGCCACCCGCCACGGTGAGCAGTTCTTC.